The 24 T cell receptor beta chains given below trace back to one sample, sequenced in a study of graft-versus-host responses after intestinal transplantation. Produced via immunoSEQ multiplex PCR; TCRdb's table is partial and in-frame only. This sample yields nearly 95,000 clones, of which about 93% are seen a single time; roughly 2% belongs to the top ten. No antigen has been identified for these receptors. The sequencing here drew on unstimulated CD8+ T cells sorted from spleen or lymph node cells, taken before intestinal transplant. The receptor set was obtained from a human donor who received an intestinal transplant.

The chain employs TRBV30 and TRBJ1-1; possibly TRBD1 for D (5 bases). CDR3 length: 16 amino acids. CDR1 and CDR2 from the germline V gene are GTSNPN and SVGIG (reference sequence). V was pared by 0 bases and J by 2 bases, with 16 bases between. CDR3 nucleotide sequence: TGTGCCTGGAGTGTTGGGGCACTCACAGGAAACACTGAAGCTTTCTTT. It yields the protein CAWSVGALTGNTEAFF. Drawing the rest from reference TRBV30 and TRBJ1-1, the complete variable domain is SQTIHQWPATLVQPVGSPLSLECTVEGTSNPNLYWYRQAAGRGLQLLFYSVGIGQISSEVPQNLSASRPQDRQFILSSKKLLLSDSGFYLCAWSVGALTGNTEAFFGQGTRLTVV.

This clone occurred once. The chain joins TRBV4-2 to TRBJ2-1, with 13 bases matching TRBD2. The CDR3 consists of 15 residues. J gave up 10 bases and V 3 bases, and 6 bases lay outside the gene matches. Germline V lookup: CDR1 LGHNA, CDR2 YNFKEQ. The DNA for the CDR3 is TGTGCCAGCAGCCACACTAGCGGGGGGGCCGGAGAGCAGTTCTTC. This encodes CASSHTSGGAGEQFF.

This rearrangement joins TRBV7-9 to TRBJ1-5; possibly TRBD1 for D (5 bases). CDR3 size: 16 residues. V was clipped by 1 base and J by 1 base, with 11 bases between them. Germline V gene sequence: CDR1 SEHNR, CDR2 FQNEAQ (reference sequence). The CDR3 here is CASSLGPGVSNQPQHF. The CDR3 coding sequence is TGTGCCAGCAGCTTAGGCCCGGGGGTAAGCAATCAGCCCCAGCATTTT.

The chain joins TRBV19 to TRBJ2-7; D is possibly TRBD1 (6 bases). Germline V gene data show CDR1 as LNHDA and CDR2 as SQIVND (reference sequence). The V end lost 3 bases, the J end lost 5 bases, and 8 bases lay between the germline ends. The CDR3 loop spans 12 amino acids. CDR3 in amino acids: CASSMAGDEQYF. Written as DNA, the CDR3 is TGTGCCAGTAGTATGGCAGGGGACGAGCAGTACTTC. Together with reference TRBV19 and TRBJ2-7, the CDR3 gives the full variable domain: DGGITQSPKYLFRKEGQNVTLSCEQNLNHDAMYWYRQDPGQGLRLIYYSQIVNDFQKGDIAEGYSVSREKKESFPLTVTSAQKNPTAFYLCASSMAGDEQYFGPGTRLTVT.

The chain joins TRBV14 to TRBJ2-3; tentatively, D is TRBD2 (5 bases). Per the germline V gene, CDR1 is SGHDN and CDR2 is FVKESK. The V gene lost 0 bases and the J gene lost 8 bases, with 9 bases spanning the gap. The CDR3 has 13 residues. CDR3 DNA sequence: TGTGCCAGCAGCCAAGATTCCCGGGGTACGCAGTATTTT. This sequence encodes CASSQDSRGTQYF. The whole variable domain, remainder taken from reference TRBV14 and TRBJ2-3, is EAGVTQFPSHSVIEKGQTVTLRCDPISGHDNLYWYRRVMGKEIKFLLHFVKESKQDESGMPNNRFLAERTGGTYSTLKVQPAELEDSGVYFCASSQDSRGTQYFGPGTRLTVL.

The chain recombines TRBV4-3 with TRBJ2-1; 8 nucleotides align to TRBD2. The CDR3 runs to 15 residues. Germline CDR1 reads LGHNA; CDR2 reads YSLEER. J lost 9 bases, V lost 4 bases, and 11 bases had no gene match. Here the CDR3 reads CASSPGWGLDIEQFF. CDR3 DNA: TGCGCCAGCAGCCCCGGGTGGGGACTAGACATTGAGCAGTTCTTC.

The rearrangement links TRBV15 to TRBJ2-2; D unclear. CDR3 length equals 15 residues. V was shortened by 1 base and J by 2 bases, with 8 bases between the two germline ends. Germline values: CDR1 LNHNV, CDR2 YYDKDF (reference sequence). CDR3: CATSRVGDNTGELFF. For the CDR3, the DNA is TGTGCCACCAGCAGAGTCGGAGATAACACCGGGGAGCTGTTTTTT.

The chain combines TRBV5-1 with TRBJ2-1, with 11 bases lining up with TRBD2. The V and J ends lost 4 bases and 8 bases, in that order; junction bases with no gene match: 11. Germline values: CDR1 SGHRS, CDR2 YFSETQ. This CDR3 has 16 amino acids. The CDR3, as DNA: TGCGCCAGCAGCGGGGCTAGCGGGGGGTTCTTGGATGAGCAGTTCTTC. Its protein is CASSGASGGFLDEQFF.

This clone was observed a single time. In the same sample, other DNA sequences code for this CDR3. The rearrangement joins TRBV9 to TRBJ2-3; maybe TRBD2 (6 bases). The CDR3 is 15 amino acids. V was cut by 3 bases and J by 2 bases, with 13 bases left in between. CDR1 is SGDLS and CDR2 is YYNGEE in the germline V gene. The DNA of the CDR3 is TGTGCCAGCAGCGCCTTTGGCGGGGACACAGATACGCAGTATTTT. Its translation: CASSAFGGDTDTQYF. The entire variable domain, with the rest obtained from reference TRBV9 and TRBJ2-3, is as follows: DSGVTQTPKHLITATGQRVTLRCSPRSGDLSVYWYQQSLDQGLQFLIQYYNGEERAKGNILERFSAQQFPDLHSELNLSSLELGDSALYFCASSAFGGDTDTQYFGPGTRLTVL.

This CDR3 reads CAWSTQDQPQHF. DNA of the CDR3: TGTGCCTGGAGTACCCAGGATCAGCCCCAGCATTTT. The chain recombines TRBV30 with TRBJ1-5; D is uncertain. The germline gives CDR1 GTSNPN, CDR2 SVGIG (reference sequence). The CDR3 has 12 amino acids. The germline V and J ends were trimmed by 2 bases and 5 bases, with 7 bases remaining between them.

This chain links TRBV27 with TRBJ2-7; a weak D match, TRBD1 (5 bases). V was shortened by 0 bases and J by 2 bases, with 14 bases between the two germline ends. The CDR3 contains 16 residues. The germline CDR1 and CDR2 sequences are MNHEY and SMNVEV (reference sequence). Here the CDR3 DNA reads TGTGCCAGCAGTTTATCCCTAACAGGACCCCCCTACGAGCAGTACTTC. Its translation is CASSLSLTGPPYEQYF.

V and J are TRBV19 and TRBJ1-2; D is ambiguous. From germline, CDR1 is LNHDA and CDR2 SQIVND (reference sequence). The CDR3 totals 11 residues. V gave up 4 bases and J gave up 5 bases, with 5 bases separating them. The CDR3 here is CASSTPYGYTF. DNA for the CDR3: TGTGCCAGTAGTACCCCATATGGCTACACCTTC.

The chain uses TRBV12-5 and TRBJ1-1; D unclear. The V end was cut by 1 base, the J end by 0 bases, with 3 bases between. The CDR3 runs 13 residues. The germline CDR1 and CDR2 sequences are LGHNT and FRNRAP. The CDR3 sequence is CASGLALNTEAFF. CDR3 bases: TGTGCTAGTGGTTTGGCTTTGAACACTGAAGCTTTCTTT.

The chain combines TRBV5-1 with TRBJ1-1; possible D gene TRBD1, 5 bases. Germline CDR1 is SGHRS and CDR2 is YFSETQ. V shed 7 bases and J shed 0 bases, with 16 bases lying between them. This CDR3 region has 15 residues. Here the CDR3 reads CASANRQGLNTEAFF. DNA for the CDR3: TGCGCCAGCGCAAACCGTCAGGGCTTGAACACTGAAGCTTTCTTT. The variable domain in full, completed from reference TRBV5-1 and TRBJ1-1, reads KAGVTQTPRYLIKTRGQQVTLSCSPISGHRSVSWYQQTPGQGLQFLFEYFSETQRNKGNFPGRFSGRQFSNSRSEMNVSTLELGDSALYLCASANRQGLNTEAFFGQGTRLTVV.

This clone was observed a single time. The chain uses TRBV27 and TRBJ2-1; 10 bases are shared with TRBD1. This CDR3 is built from 15 residues. Germline CDR1 and CDR2: MNHEY and SMNVEV (reference sequence). Germline trimming cut 7 bases from V and 6 bases from J; bases unmatched to any gene: 9. The CDR3 loop reads CASTRRGQGGNEQFF. CDR3 DNA: TGTGCCAGCACAAGGCGCGGACAGGGGGGCAATGAGCAGTTCTTC.

CDR3: CASSATGTDTQYF. The CDR3 DNA reads TGTGCCAGCAGCGCGACAGGCACAGATACGCAGTATTTT. The V gene is TRBV7-9, the J gene TRBJ2-3, with a tentative D call TRBD1 (5 bases). The V gene's germline CDR1 is SEHNR and CDR2 FQNEAQ (reference sequence). This CDR3 has 13 amino acids. V was pared by 5 bases and J by 1 base, with 7 bases between.

J is TRBJ2-1 and V is TRBV2; 11 positions match TRBD2. V dropped 6 bases and J dropped 6; count of bases not matched to a gene: 10. The CDR3 is 16 amino acids. Germline CDR1 and CDR2: SNHLY and FYNNEI. CDR3 nucleotides: TGTGCCAGCAGACGGGGAACCGGGACTAGCGGCAATGAGCAGTTCTTC. Encoded protein: CASRRGTGTSGNEQFF. The full variable domain, rest sourced from reference TRBV2 and TRBJ2-1, is EPEVTQTPSHQVTQMGQEVILRCVPISNHLYFYWYRQILGQKVEFLVSFYNNEISEKSEIFDDQFSVERPDGSNFTLKIRSTKLEDSAMYFCASRRGTGTSGNEQFFGPGTRLTVL.

The chain combines TRBV29-1 with TRBJ1-3; 10 bases map to TRBD1. V was clipped by 4 bases and J by 0 bases; unmatched bases: 6. The CDR3 is made up of 16 amino acids. CDR1 SQVTM and CDR2 ANQGSEA come from the germline V gene. The DNA for the CDR3 is TGCAGCGTTGGAGGACAGGGGGGTTCCTCTGGAAACACCATATATTTT. This codes for CSVGGQGGSSGNTIYF.

This clone was counted only a few times. The gene calls are TRBV10-3 and TRBJ1-6; maybe TRBD1 (6 bases). The CDR3 is 13 amino acids. CDR1 ENHRY and CDR2 SYGVKD come from the germline V gene. The CDR3 coding sequence is TGTGCTACTTGGGGGACAATTAATTCACCCCTCCACTTT. It codes for CATWGTINSPLHF.

The chain has TRBV30 and TRBJ2-7; 9 positions agree with TRBD1. The V gene end was trimmed by 2 bases and the J gene end by 5 bases; junction bases not matched to a gene: 4. Per germline, CDR1 GTSNPN and CDR2 SVGIG (reference sequence). The CDR3 spans 13 residues. CDR3: CAWSSGQGHEQYF. CDR3 bases: TGTGCCTGGAGTTCGGGACAGGGCCACGAGCAGTACTTC.

This chain links TRBV11-2 with TRBJ1-2, with 7 bases fitting TRBD1. CDR3 length equals 18 residues. Germline values: CDR1 SGHAT, CDR2 FQNNGV. With V trimmed by 0 bases and J by 5 bases, 15 bases remained unmatched. The CDR3 DNA reads TGTGCCAGCAGCTTAGATCTCCCCCTCGGACAGGCCTCTTATGGCTACACCTTC. Protein sequence: CASSLDLPLGQASYGYTF.

CDR3 loop: CASSVASNTEAFF. The CDR3 nucleotides are TGTGCCAGCAGCGTAGCTTCGAACACTGAAGCTTTCTTT. This chain uses TRBV9 with TRBJ1-1; D is unclear. V shed 0 bases and J shed 1 base, with 4 bases lying between them. Germline V lookup: CDR1 SGDLS, CDR2 YYNGEE. The CDR3 totals 13 residues.

The chain is built from TRBV4-1 and TRBJ1-2, with D tentatively TRBD1 (5 bases). Germline lookup yields CDR1 MGHRA and CDR2 YSYEKL. V dropped 0 bases and J dropped 5 bases, with 16 bases sitting between them. The CDR3 is 16 amino acids. The chain's CDR3 is CASSQDQTLGGYGYTF. CDR3 coding DNA: TGCGCCAGCAGCCAAGATCAGACGTTGGGGGGATATGGCTACACCTTC.

This clone was observed a single time. This chain uses TRBV27 with TRBJ2-5, with D possibly being TRBD2 (7 bases). This CDR3 comprises 13 residues. Germline CDR1 MNHEY, CDR2 SMNVEV (reference sequence). V was cut by 6 bases and J by 3 bases, with 11 bases left in between. The CDR3 protein is CASRRGGEETQYF. CDR3 bases: TGTGCCAGCAGAAGAGGGGGGGAAGAGACCCAGTACTTC.